The present T cell receptor (beta chain) was sequenced within a study of T cells after posttransplantation cyclophosphamide (dated by TCRdb to 2016 to 2018). About the investigation overall: Using TRB sequencing, the study followed how the T cell repertoire rebuilt after myeloablative bone marrow transplantation with posttransplantation cyclophosphamide given as GVHD prophylaxis. Samples from about 37 PTCy-treated patients and roughly 17 related bone marrow donors of those patients were subjected to antigen receptor sequencing. Blood from every one of the approximately 33 PTCy patients who had 1-year posttransplant specimens underwent TRB sequencing. Up to 3 additional blood samples from 2 to 5.2 years after transplant were also TRB-sequenced in 3 patients, as was pretransplant blood from 4 patients. Public TRB sequences were checked against a database of over 3,500 sequences associated with responses to pathogens, tumor antigens, self-antigens and alloantigens. Because TRA and TRB clonality correlated tightly in some 10 samples, the subsequent TCR analyses were limited to TRB only.

TRB sequencing used genomic DNA with the immunoSEQ assay at survey resolution or the hsTCRB kit. In the source study's methods: The immunoSEQ software handled initial read processing, and the LymphoSeq R package was used for repertoire analyses. Clonality was computed as 1 minus normalized Shannon entropy; Gini coefficient was also calculated for each TRB dataset. To infer phenotypes in unsorted samples, TRB sequences from sorted subsets of the recipient or donor were mapped onto unsorted samples from the same recipient. Not all clones reach the TCRdb copy of this immuneACCESS table, which keeps in-frame sequences only. Checked studies attribute under half of the gap to unresolved V genes and leave the rest unexplained. That table gives V, J and clone size, and the DNA gave D and trimming. The table for this sample lists 15,000 to 20,000 clones; around 86% of them were counted only once. The ten most abundant clones make up 3.5% of the sample.

At the junction V is shortened by 4 bases and J by 5 bases, with 10 bases in between. The CDR3, cysteine through phenylalanine, is 13 amino acids long. Kept here is only the CDR3 DNA, which spans 39 bases and is read in frame from base 1. CDR1 and CDR2 are read off the germline V gene as MRHNA and SNTAGT. A remark on this clone: The clone's antigen remains unknown. No clone much larger than this one lies a single base away; base qualities are absent.

The control cohort consisted of about ten patients who had myeloablative marrow transplants with methotrexate plus a calcineurin inhibitor and who were sampled 1 year after transplant. Mononuclear cells from peripheral blood and bone marrow were separated by Ficoll-Hypaque density centrifugation and then cryopreserved. Study-level results and caveats: Across more than 35 patients, recipient CMV seropositivity and CMV reactivation were highly associated with TRB clonality; PTCy diversity was similar to CNI/methotrexate controls. The TRB repertoires of T cells infiltrating skin or the GI tract showed only limited overlap with the TRB repertoires found in blood. At 1-2 months, donor-recipient similarity was low but rose over the first year, and the later blood repertoires were often dominated by donor CD8+ memory clones.

Rearrangement joined TRBV6-4 to TRBJ2-3; no D gene call is confident. This TCR was recovered from a male patient aged 45-59 years who received an allogeneic stem cell transplant from an unrelated donor, was CMV-positive, and had chronic GVHD only. Where a transplant has occurred, the graft donor may have supplied some of the T cells. The sample here was PBMCs, taken after an allogeneic stem cell transplant with a calcineurin inhibitor and methotrexate. The CDR3 reads as follows: CASSGQDRDTQYF. The nucleotide sequence is TGTGCCAGCAGTGGCCAGGATCGAGATACGCAGTATTTT.